This record concerns one TCR beta chain sequence. This CDR3 region has 12 residues. The V gene's germline CDR1 is MDHEN and CDR2 SYDVKM. Trimming took off 8 bases at V and 0 bases at J, with 5 bases between the two ends. These data come from a study of T cell clones after liver transplantation. Study-wide context: Immunosuppression withdrawal was tried within 2 years after liver transplantation in this trial.

TCRdb keeps only in-frame clones here, not all; method: immunoSEQ multiplex PCR. The data hold nearly 55,000 clones, with about 88% observed a single time. The rearrangement uses TRBV28 and TRBJ1-5; D gene uncertain. The TCR comes from a human donor who received a liver transplant. This material consisted of CD4+ T cells from blood, taken before liver transplant. This CDR3 is CASHDSNQPQHF. CDR3 nucleotide sequence: TGTGCCAGCCACGATAGCAATCAGCCCCAGCATTTT. Full variable domain (outside the CDR3, taken from reference TRBV28 and TRBJ1-5): DVKVTQSSRYLVKRTGEKVFLECVQDMDHENMFWYRQDPGLGLRLIYFSYDVKMKEKGDIPEGYSVSREKKERFSLILESASTNQTSMYLCASHDSNQPQHFGDGTRLSIL.